A selection of T cell receptor beta chains follows, all from one sample in a study of blood T cell repertoires in COVID-19. Method: immunoSEQ multiplex PCR; TCRdb's copy keeps in-frame clones and lacks some. The sample lists 200,000 to 250,000 clones, about 85% occurring once. The source material was PBMCs or T cells enriched from blood (not recorded which). The origin of the receptors is a man aged 25-40 years who had recovered from COVID-19. CDR3s include the opening cysteine and the closing phenylalanine or tryptophan. The D gene is left open where the match is weak. Where a row states a size, it is once, few, many or the class of an expanded clone; other rows omit it.

V	J	size	D	CDR3	DNA
TRBV5-5	TRBJ2-7	NA	NA	CASSGRVPLGGEQYF	TGTGCCAGCAGCGGCAGGGTACCTCTCGGGGGAGAGCAGTACTTC
TRBV11-2	TRBJ1-1	NA	NA	CASSLGASSAFF	TGTGCCAGCAGCTTAGGGGCCAGCTCGGCTTTCTTT
TRBV30	TRBJ1-2	once	TRBD1	CAWSEDREYYGYTF	TGTGCCTGGAGTGAGGACAGGGAATACTATGGCTACACCTTC
TRBV6-5	TRBJ2-3	NA	NA	CASSWGEKSDTQYF	TGTGCCAGCAGTTGGGGGGAAAAATCGGATACGCAGTATTTT
TRBV2	TRBJ1-2	NA	TRBD1	CASGRTGASGYTF	TGTGCCAGCGGTCGGACAGGGGCCTCTGGCTACACCTTC
TRBV5-1	TRBJ2-1	NA	TRBD2	CASSPMGREPNEQFF	TGCGCCAGCAGCCCAATGGGGCGGGAGCCTAATGAGCAGTTCTTC
TRBV13	TRBJ1-1	NA	NA	CASQSRDIEAFF	TGTGCCAGTCAAAGCCGGGATATTGAAGCTTTCTTT
TRBV7-9	TRBJ1-6	NA	NA	CASSLGQQVNSPLHF	TGTGCCAGCAGCTTAGGGCAACAGGTCAATTCACCCCTCCACTTT
TRBV5-1	TRBJ1-6	NA	NA	CASSLANSPLHF	TGCGCCAGCAGCTTGGCGAATTCACCCCTCCACTTT
TRBV30	TRBJ1-3	NA	NA	CAYETESSGNTIYF	TGTGCCTACGAGACAGAGAGCTCTGGAAACACCATATATTTT
TRBV2	TRBJ2-7	NA	TRBD2	CASRSLAGGPGFNEQYF	TGTGCCAGCAGGAGTTTAGCGGGAGGGCCGGGGTTCAACGAGCAGTACTTC
TRBV10-2	TRBJ2-5	NA	TRBD2	CASRLAGGPETQYF	TGCGCCAGCAGACTAGCGGGGGGGCCGGAGACCCAGTACTTC
TRBV6-4	TRBJ2-3	NA	NA	CASINSGASTDTQYF	TGTGCCAGCATTAATAGCGGAGCTAGCACAGATACGCAGTATTTT
TRBV7-9	TRBJ1-1	NA	NA	CASSLNEDTEAFF	TGTGCCAGCAGCTTAAACGAGGACACTGAAGCTTTCTTT
TRBV28	TRBJ1-2	NA	NA	CASSVKIYGYTF	TGTGCCAGCAGTGTCAAAATTTATGGCTACACCTTC
TRBV9	TRBJ2-7	NA	TRBD2	CASSTEAGGAYEQYF	TGTGCCAGCAGCACGGAAGCGGGAGGCGCCTACGAGCAGTACTTC
TRBV19	TRBJ1-5	NA	TRBD1	CASSPRQGLQHF	TGTGCCAGTAGTCCTCGACAGGGCCTCCAGCATTTT
TRBV9	TRBJ2-7	once	TRBD2	CASSVGLADAYEQYF	TGTGCCAGCAGCGTAGGACTAGCGGACGCCTACGAGCAGTACTTC
TRBV15	TRBJ1-1	NA	NA	CATSREAWAPDTEAFF	TGTGCCACCAGCAGAGAGGCCTGGGCCCCTGATACTGAAGCTTTCTTT
TRBV27	TRBJ2-2	NA	TRBD2	CASSNAGGTGELFF	TGTGCCAGCAGTAACGCGGGGGGGACCGGGGAGCTGTTTTTT
TRBV11-3	TRBJ2-2	NA	NA	CASSLDLPDRYTGELFF	TGTGCCAGCAGCTTAGATCTTCCGGACAGATACACCGGGGAGCTGTTTTTT
TRBV10-3	TRBJ2-7	NA	NA	CAITGEPGEQYF	TGTGCCATCACGGGGGAGCCGGGCGAGCAGTACTTC
TRBV27	TRBJ2-7	few	NA	CASSPLRSGRYTVGEQYF	TGTGCCAGCAGCCCCCTCCGGAGCGGTCGATACACTGTAGGCGAGCAGTACTTC
TRBV3-1/TRBV3-2	TRBJ1-1	NA	NA	CASTGVNTEAFF	TGTGCCAGCACAGGGGTTAACACTGAAGCTTTCTTT
TRBV28	TRBJ2-3	NA	NA	CASSIRDATDTQYF	TGTGCCAGCAGTATCAGGGATGCGACAGATACGCAGTATTTT
TRBV29-1	TRBJ2-7	NA	NA	CSVSSRQSYEQYF	TGCAGCGTCAGTAGTAGACAGTCCTACGAGCAGTACTTC
TRBV6-5	TRBJ1-2	NA	NA	CASSRTGTKEDGYTF	TGTGCCAGCAGTCGAACAGGGACGAAGGAAGATGGCTACACCTTC
TRBV6-5	TRBJ2-3	NA	NA	CASRLMSTDTQYF	TGTGCCAGCAGACTCATGAGCACAGATACGCAGTATTTT
TRBV5-1	TRBJ2-3	NA	TRBD1	CASSLGGNTDTQYF	TGCGCCAGCAGCTTAGGGGGCAACACAGATACGCAGTATTTT
TRBV11-2	TRBJ1-5	few	NA	CASSLSGMQPQHF	TGTGCCAGCAGCTTAAGCGGCATGCAGCCCCAGCATTTT
TRBV28	TRBJ1-3	few	NA	CASTRQSSGNTIYF	TGTGCCAGCACCAGACAGAGCTCTGGAAACACCATATATTTT
TRBV7-8	TRBJ1-5	NA	NA	CASSGGGFHQPQHF	TGTGCCAGCAGCGGGGGGGGGTTTCATCAGCCCCAGCATTTT
TRBV5-1	TRBJ1-2	NA	NA	CASSRTGTNHYGYTF	TGCGCCAGCAGCCGGACCGGGACAAACCACTATGGCTACACCTTC
TRBV4-2	TRBJ1-1	once	NA	CAISKYMNTEAFF	TGTGCCATCTCAAAGTACATGAACACTGAAGCTTTCTTT
TRBV6-4	TRBJ2-2	NA	TRBD2	CASSELGTSYTGELFF	TGTGCCAGCAGTGAACTCGGGACTAGCTACACCGGGGAGCTGTTTTTT
TRBV5-6	TRBJ1-1	NA	NA	CASSFWTAEAFF	TGTGCCAGCAGCTTCTGGACAGCCGAAGCTTTCTTT
TRBV29-1	TRBJ2-1	NA	TRBD1	CSGRQGDRNEQFF	TGCAGCGGCAGACAGGGGGATAGGAATGAGCAGTTCTTC
TRBV5-6	TRBJ1-2	NA	NA	CASSLAGGQGGYTF	TGTGCCAGCAGCTTGGCCGGTGGGCAGGGGGGCTACACCTTC
TRBV7-2	TRBJ1-3	NA	NA	CASSLGQIGNTIYF	TGTGCCAGCAGCTTAGGACAGATTGGAAACACCATATATTTT
TRBV18	TRBJ2-7	NA	NA	CASSPPYSRTIFEQYF	TGTGCCAGCTCACCACCATACTCCCGGACAATCTTCGAGCAGTACTTC
TRBV19	TRBJ1-4	NA	TRBD1	CASGGGRDRDEKLFF	TGTGCCAGTGGGGGTGGCCGGGACAGGGATGAAAAACTGTTTTTT
TRBV2	TRBJ1-5	NA	TRBD1	CASSGQGVNQPQHF	TGTGCCAGCAGCGGACAGGGGGTGAATCAGCCCCAGCATTTT
TRBV30	TRBJ1-2	NA	TRBD1	CAGYQDRGRHYGYTF	TGTGCTGGTTACCAGGACAGGGGGCGTCACTATGGCTACACCTTC
TRBV2	TRBJ1-1	NA	TRBD1	CASSSLRGQSEAFF	TGTGCCAGCAGTTCTTTAAGGGGACAGTCTGAAGCTTTCTTT
TRBV30	TRBJ1-2	NA	NA	CAYENQAFYGYTF	TGTGCCTACGAAAACCAGGCATTCTATGGCTACACCTTC
TRBV7-8	TRBJ2-5	NA	TRBD1	CASSRDRDISGTQYF	TGTGCCAGCAGCCGAGACAGGGACATTTCGGGGACCCAGTACTTC
TRBV2	TRBJ1-5	NA	NA	CASGVSGGNQPQHF	TGTGCCAGTGGGGTTTCAGGGGGCAATCAGCCCCAGCATTTT
TRBV6-2/TRBV6-3	TRBJ2-5	NA	TRBD2	CASSSPSGALGTQYF	TGTGCCAGCAGTTCCCCTAGCGGGGCCCTCGGGACCCAGTACTTC
TRBV4-2	TRBJ2-4	NA	TRBD1	CASSQEVTDRQGIQYF	TGTGCCAGCAGCCAAGAAGTAACAGACCGACAGGGCATTCAGTACTTC
TRBV13	TRBJ1-4	NA	TRBD1	CASSPSGQGTINEKLFF	TGTGCCAGCAGCCCCAGTGGACAGGGGACTATTAATGAAAAACTGTTTTTT
TRBV10-3	TRBJ2-7	NA	TRBD2	CAITSKTSGGAYEQYF	TGTGCCATCACCAGTAAAACAAGCGGGGGGGCCTACGAGCAGTACTTC
TRBV6-6	TRBJ2-2	few	TRBD2	CASSRPGMRGGTGELFF	TGTGCCAGCAGTCGCCCGGGAATGCGGGGGGGCACCGGGGAGCTGTTTTTT
TRBV4-1	TRBJ1-1	NA	NA	CASSQHRVGTEAFF	TGCGCCAGCAGCCAACACAGGGTGGGGACTGAAGCTTTCTTT